The 6 T cell receptor beta chains below were found in one sample sequenced in a study of cytomegalovirus exposure and HLA in healthy donors. Researchers ran the PCR with 60 Vbeta and 13 Jbeta primers. Repertoires were generated with immunoSEQ multiplex PCR, while TCRdb's copy carries only in-frame clones and drops some. The profile shows some 110,000 clones, 82% of them singletons. The sequenced sample consisted of PBMCs. These receptors were obtained from a young man in good health and CMV-seropositive.

This clone was seen a few times. J is TRBJ1-3 and V is TRBV19; D perhaps matches TRBD1 (6 bases). CDR1 and CDR2 (germline): LNHDA, SQIVND (reference sequence). The CDR3 length is 18 residues. Between the trimmed V and J ends, which lost 0 bases and 0 bases, there was a span of 15 bases. CDR3 nucleotides: TGTGCCAGTAGTATAGATGCCACAGGGTCCTTCTCTGGAAACACCATATATTTT. As protein: CASSIDATGSFSGNTIYF.

This clone was detected a few times. The V call is TRBV7-9, the J call TRBJ2-5, with D tentatively TRBD1 (6 bases). Germline assignment: CDR1 SEHNR and CDR2 FQNEAQ (reference sequence). The CDR3 extends over 15 amino acids. The CDR3 loop reads CSNPTGTEPQETQYF. The CDR3 DNA follows: TGTTCCAATCCCACAGGGACGGAACCCCAAGAGACCCAGTACTTC.

This clone came up a few times. The chain employs TRBV7-9 and TRBJ1-1; D may be TRBD1 (6 bases). The CDR3 contains 14 residues. V lost 8 bases, J lost 1 base, and 14 bases lay in between. The germline V gene encodes CDR1 SEHNR and CDR2 FQNEAQ (reference sequence). In nucleotides, the CDR3 is TGTGCCAGCGGACTAGGACAGACGAACACTGAAGCTTTCTTT. It translates to CASGLGQTNTEAFF.

This rearrangement joins TRBV4-1 to TRBJ2-6; TRBD2 is a possible D gene (6 bases). Trimming cost V 1 base and J 0 bases, with 7 bases left between them. The CDR3 covers 16 residues. The germline CDR1 and CDR2 sequences are MGHRA and YSYEKL. CDR3 loop: CASSQVGGSGANVLTF. CDR3 in DNA: TGCGCCAGCAGCCAAGTGGGAGGCTCTGGGGCCAACGTCCTGACTTTC.

V is TRBV4-1 and J is TRBJ1-3; TRBD1 is a possible D gene (5 bases). The V gene's germline CDR1 is MGHRA and CDR2 YSYEKL. CDR3 length equals 15 residues. V was trimmed by 0 bases and J by 0 bases, leaving 6 bases between them. This chain's CDR3 is CASSQDDSSGNTIYF. Here the CDR3 DNA reads TGCGCCAGCAGCCAAGATGACAGCTCTGGAAACACCATATATTTT.

The chain has TRBV7-9 and TRBJ2-7; perhaps TRBD2 as D (6 bases). Trimming removed 6 bases at V and 0 bases at J, with 21 bases between. Germline-derived CDR1 and CDR2 are SEHNR and FQNEAQ (reference sequence). The CDR3 spans 17 residues. CDR3 region: CASSYLTGTPVSYEQYF. CDR3 DNA sequence: TGTGCCAGCAGTTATCTGACCGGGACTCCGGTCTCCTACGAGCAGTACTTC.